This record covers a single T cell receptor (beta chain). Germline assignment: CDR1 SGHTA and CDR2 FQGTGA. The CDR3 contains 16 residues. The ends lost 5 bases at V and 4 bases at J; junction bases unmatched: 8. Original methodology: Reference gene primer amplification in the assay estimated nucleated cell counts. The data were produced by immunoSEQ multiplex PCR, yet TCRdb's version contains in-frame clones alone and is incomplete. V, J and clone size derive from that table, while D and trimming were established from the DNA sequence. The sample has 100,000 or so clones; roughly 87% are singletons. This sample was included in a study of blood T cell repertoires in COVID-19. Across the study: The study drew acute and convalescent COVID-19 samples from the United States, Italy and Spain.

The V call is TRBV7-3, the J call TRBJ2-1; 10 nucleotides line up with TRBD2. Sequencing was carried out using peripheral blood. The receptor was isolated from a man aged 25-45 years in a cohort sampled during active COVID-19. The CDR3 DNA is TGTGCCAGCAGCCCCCCGAGTAGCGGGGGGTACAATGAGCAGTTCTTC. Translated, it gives CASSPPSSGGYNEQFF.